These 32 T cell receptor beta chains originate from one sample sequenced in a study of blood T cell repertoires in COVID-19. The protocol was immunoSEQ multiplex PCR, while the TCRdb copy is restricted to in-frame clones and leaves out a portion. The table has more than 95,000 clones, around 90% seen once; the top ten hold approximately 7.7%. What was sequenced was peripheral blood. The source of these receptors is a human donor in a cohort sampled during active COVID-19.

The chain couples TRBV11-3 to TRBJ2-7; perhaps TRBD2 as D (7 bases). CDR1 and CDR2 from the germline V gene are SGHNT and YENEEA. The V end lost 3 bases, the J end lost 4 bases, and 16 bases lay between the germline ends. The CDR3 is 15 amino acids. CDR3 sequence: CASSLGRGGMYEQYF. CDR3 DNA sequence: TGTGCCAGCAGCTTGGGTAGGGGGGGCATGTACGAGCAGTACTTC.

V and J are TRBV5-1 and TRBJ1-6, with no clear D. V lost 5 bases and J 6 bases, leaving 15 bases between the germline ends. The CDR3 covers 15 residues. CDR1 and CDR2 (germline): SGHRS, YFSETQ. The CDR3 sequence: CASRDTRESNSPLHF. The CDR3 coding sequence is TGCGCCAGCAGAGATACCCGGGAATCTAATTCACCCCTCCACTTT.

This rearrangement joins TRBV5-1 to TRBJ1-6, with 10 bases matching TRBD1. CDR3 length: 16 residues. After removal of 4 bases from V and 8 bases from J, the junction contained 9 bases not matched to a gene. Germline V gene lookup returns CDR1 SGHRS and CDR2 YFSETQ. CDR3 coding DNA: TGCGCCAGCAGCCCATTCCGGGACAGGGGTCATTCACCCCTCCACTTT. As protein: CASSPFRDRGHSPLHF.

The chain joins TRBV3-1 (or the pseudogene TRBV3-2) to TRBJ2-1; 12 positions match TRBD2. Per germline, CDR1 LGHDT and CDR2 YNNKEL (reference sequence). This CDR3 is built from 15 residues. Trimming at V came to 5 bases and at J to 3 bases, leaving 2 bases not matched to a gene. The CDR3: CASSVLAGGYNEQFF. DNA for the CDR3: TGTGCCAGCAGCGTACTAGCGGGAGGCTACAATGAGCAGTTCTTC.

This clone was seen more than once but under ten times. The chain couples TRBV24-1 to TRBJ2-5; the D gene is possibly TRBD1 (5 bases). CDR3 size: 15 residues. Germline CDR1 KGHDR, CDR2 SFDVKD. V shed 2 bases and J shed 4 bases, with 13 bases lying between them. Here the CDR3 DNA reads TGTGCCACCAGTGATTGGACACAGGACGGAGAGACCCAGTACTTC. Translation gives CATSDWTQDGETQYF.

The chain couples TRBV9 to TRBJ2-6; TRBD1 matches at 8 bases. The CDR3 loop spans 17 amino acids. The junction had 6 bases not matched to a gene; V was cut back by 4 bases and J by 0 bases. From germline, CDR1 is SGDLS and CDR2 YYNGEE. CDR3: CASSFGQGRSGANVLTF. The CDR3, as DNA: TGTGCCAGCAGCTTCGGACAGGGCCGCTCTGGGGCCAACGTCCTGACTTTC.

This chain connects TRBV14 to TRBJ2-2; 11 bases map to TRBD1. Germline trimming cut 2 bases from V and 6 bases from J; bases unmatched to any gene: 5. This CDR3 is built from 16 residues. Germline loops: CDR1 SGHDN, CDR2 FVKESK. The CDR3 coding sequence is TGTGCCAGCAGCCAAATGGACAGGGGGCGTCCCGGGGAGCTGTTTTTT. Translating gives CASSQMDRGRPGELFF.

With regard to this clone: At the DNA level, this CDR3 is encoded by other sequences in the same sample as well. V is TRBV24-1 and J is TRBJ2-3, with a weak D call TRBD1 (6 bases). The CDR3 sequence is 16 residues long. Germline CDR1 is KGHDR and CDR2 is SFDVKD. Trimming pared 3 bases from V and 2 bases from J, leaving 14 bases between. The CDR3 reads CATSDPGTSYTDTQYF. DNA of the CDR3: TGTGCCACCAGTGATCCCGGGACATCTTACACAGATACGCAGTATTTT.

The chain links TRBV2 to TRBJ1-2; 9 bases are shared with TRBD1. The ends lost 6 bases at V and 8 bases at J; junction bases unmatched: 16. The CDR3 is 16 residues long. The germline V gene has CDR1 SNHLY and CDR2 FYNNEI. The CDR3 DNA follows: TGTGCCAGCAGAGCCGGACAGGGGATAGGGATGGGGGGCTACACCTTC. Its translation: CASRAGQGIGMGGYTF.

CDR3 bases: TGTGCCAGCAGCCAACGGACATCCCAAGAGACCCAGTACTTC. Encoded protein: CASSQRTSQETQYF. The chain carries TRBV7-8 and TRBJ2-5; tentative D call: TRBD1 (5 bases). Germline-derived CDR1 and CDR2 are SGHVS and FQNEAQ. Trimming took 5 bases from V and 1 from J, leaving 11 bases between them. The CDR3 length is 14 residues.

Regarding this clone: The same CDR3 is also encoded by other DNA sequences in this sample. The gene calls are TRBV21-1 and TRBJ2-7; the table's D call of TRBD1 was not tested on the DNA. TRBV21-1 represents a pseudogene. There are 15 residues in the CDR3. The CDR3 DNA reads as TGTGCCAGCAGCCGCCGACCGGGACAGTCCTACGAGCAGTACTTC. It encodes CASSRRPGQSYEQYF.

The rearrangement uses TRBV9 and TRBJ1-3, with D possibly being TRBD1 (5 bases). Germline loops: CDR1 SGDLS, CDR2 YYNGEE. The CDR3 length is 15 residues. Trimming left V 0 bases short and J 0 bases short, with 7 bases between. In DNA, the CDR3 is TGTGCCAGCAGCGTAGATGGGGCCTCTGGAAACACCATATATTTT. Amino acid sequence: CASSVDGASGNTIYF.

The chain combines TRBV3-1 (or the pseudogene TRBV3-2) with TRBJ1-2; no clear D. The CDR3 runs 14 residues. From germline, CDR1 is LGHDT and CDR2 YNNKEL (reference sequence). V was cut by 0 bases and J by 10 bases, with 15 bases left in between. The CDR3 nucleotides read TGTGCCAGCAGCCAAGATCGCGGGATTTCGGACTACACCTTC. Its translation: CASSQDRGISDYTF.

The chain employs TRBV12-3 or TRBV12-4 and TRBJ1-2; D is possibly TRBD1 (5 bases). V lost 6 bases to trimming and J lost 4 bases, with 12 bases between them. The CDR3 sequence is 13 residues long. DNA of the CDR3: TGTGCCAGCAGGGGGGGTGTCGGCTATGGCTACACCTTC. Translating gives CASRGGVGYGYTF.

The V and J genes are TRBV29-1 and TRBJ1-4; possibly TRBD1 for D (6 bases). Germline CDR1 reads SQVTM; CDR2 reads ANQGSEA. The V end lost 5 bases, the J end lost 4 bases, and 11 bases lay between the germline ends. The CDR3 extends over 13 amino acids. The CDR3 DNA follows: TGCAGCGTTTCGGGGACAAGTAATGAAAAACTGTTTTTT. Protein product: CSVSGTSNEKLFF.

The chain joins TRBV3-1 (or the pseudogene TRBV3-2) to TRBJ2-5, with a weak D call TRBD2 (5 bases). Deletions cut 0 bases from V and 5 bases from J, with 13 bases between. The CDR3 length is 15 residues. Germline loops: CDR1 LGHDT, CDR2 YNNKEL (reference sequence). CDR3 sequence: CASSQDRTRHETQYF. The CDR3 DNA reads as TGTGCCAGCAGCCAAGATAGGACTCGGCATGAGACCCAGTACTTC.

This clone is a singleton in its sample. The rearrangement uses TRBV7-9 and TRBJ1-3, with no clear D. Trimming took 1 base from V and 4 from J, leaving 11 bases between them. This CDR3 has 15 amino acids. From germline, CDR1 is SEHNR and CDR2 FQNEAQ (reference sequence). Here the CDR3 reads CASSLVQSPGNTIYF. The CDR3 nucleotides are TGTGCCAGCAGCTTAGTACAGTCCCCAGGAAACACCATATATTTT.

The J gene is TRBJ1-4, the V gene TRBV25-1; D is unresolved. Germline assignment: CDR1 MGHDK and CDR2 SYGVNS. The CDR3 has 17 residues. Trimming shortened V by 3 bases and J by 0 bases, and 14 bases separated the two germline ends. CDR3 protein: CASSDTWYPATNEKLFF. DNA for the CDR3: TGTGCCAGCAGTGATACTTGGTACCCTGCAACTAATGAAAAACTGTTTTTT.

The chain is built from TRBV14 and TRBJ2-2, with 11 nucleotides matching TRBD2. V shed 4 bases, J shed 5 bases, and the junction held 6 bases outside the gene matches. CDR3 length: 16 residues. Germline V CDR1 and CDR2: SGHDN, FVKESK. CDR3 in amino acids: CASSLRLAGLTGELFF. The CDR3 DNA reads as TGTGCCAGCAGCCTCAGACTAGCGGGACTGACCGGGGAGCTGTTTTTT.

The chain employs TRBV27 and TRBJ2-3; 8 positions match TRBD1. The germline gives CDR1 MNHEY, CDR2 SMNVEV (reference sequence). The CDR3 has 15 amino acids. The V segment lost 5 bases and the J segment 2 bases; nucleotides outside the gene matches: 6. The CDR3 coding sequence is TGTGCCAGCAGTCTCGACAGGGGCCCCACAGATACGCAGTATTTT. This gives the protein CASSLDRGPTDTQYF.

The rearrangement links TRBV7-6 to TRBJ2-2, with 8 bases aligning to TRBD1. The CDR3 length is 16 residues. Unmatched junction bases numbered 10, after V lost 5 bases and J lost 5 bases. Germline V gene data show CDR1 as SGHVS and CDR2 as FNYEAQ. The CDR3 DNA reads TGTGCCAGCAGCCCCCGACAGGGGCCCCAAACCGGGGAGCTGTTTTTT. It codes for CASSPRQGPQTGELFF.

The gene calls are TRBV6-5 and TRBJ1-5; D perhaps matches TRBD1 (5 bases). V shed 5 bases and J shed 0 bases, with 8 bases lying between them. The germline V gene encodes CDR1 MNHEY and CDR2 SVGAGI. CDR3 size: 14 residues. CDR3 region: CASSRGVSNQPQHF. The DNA of the CDR3 is TGTGCCAGCAGTCGGGGGGTTAGCAATCAGCCCCAGCATTTT.

This sequence joins TRBV19 and TRBJ1-1, with TRBD1 matching 7 bases. CDR1 and CDR2 (germline): LNHDA, SQIVND (reference sequence). The CDR3 covers 16 residues. V shed 1 base and J 5 bases; nucleotides not matched to a gene: 10. The CDR3 region has the DNA TGTGCCAGTAGTATAGGGGGACAGTTGGGGAGGACTGAAGCTTTCTTT. Translation: CASSIGGQLGRTEAFF. The entire variable domain, with the rest obtained from reference TRBV19 and TRBJ1-1, is as follows: DGGITQSPKYLFRKEGQNVTLSCEQNLNHDAMYWYRQDPGQGLRLIYYSQIVNDFQKGDIAEGYSVSREKKESFPLTVTSAQKNPTAFYLCASSIGGQLGRTEAFFGQGTRLTVV.

The rearrangement links TRBV7-8 to TRBJ2-3, with D maybe TRBD2 (6 bases). The CDR3 extends over 15 amino acids. Trimming cost V 4 bases and J 2 bases, with 13 bases left between them. Germline-derived CDR1 and CDR2 are SGHVS and FQNEAQ. CDR3 residues: CASSYRDWITDTQYF. The CDR3, as DNA: TGTGCCAGCAGCTACCGGGACTGGATCACAGATACGCAGTATTTT.

This clone was seen a few times. The CDR3 sequence: CASSFLAGNTDTQYF. The CDR3 DNA reads as TGTGCCAGCAGCTTCTTAGCGGGAAACACAGATACGCAGTATTTT. This chain links TRBV7-9 with TRBJ2-3; 8 nucleotides align to TRBD2. This CDR3 has 15 residues. The ends lost 3 bases at V and 2 bases at J; junction bases unmatched: 4. Germline CDR1 is SEHNR and CDR2 is FQNEAQ (reference sequence).

CDR3 in amino acids: CASSTGAGEKLFF. The CDR3 nucleotides are TGTGCCAGTAGTACAGGGGCGGGTGAAAAACTGTTTTTT. V is TRBV19 and J is TRBJ1-4, with a weak D call TRBD1 (6 bases). Germline CDR1 is LNHDA and CDR2 is SQIVND (reference sequence). This CDR3 has 13 amino acids. Between the trimmed V and J ends, which lost 4 bases and 7 bases, there was a span of 10 bases.

The chain couples TRBV6-1 to TRBJ1-2; a weak D match, TRBD1 (5 bases). Germline lookup yields CDR1 MNHNS and CDR2 SASEGT. This CDR3 is 13 amino acids long. V lost 0 bases, J lost 8 bases, and 10 bases lay in between. The CDR3 DNA reads TGTGCCAGCAGTGAAGCTCGGGGGGTCGGCTACACCTTC. Translating gives CASSEARGVGYTF.

The J gene is TRBJ2-5, the V gene TRBV5-1; TRBD2 is a possible D gene (6 bases). This CDR3 spans 16 amino acids. The V gene lost 4 bases and the J gene lost 1 base, with 17 bases spanning the gap. Germline CDR1 and CDR2: SGHRS and YFSETQ. CDR3 loop: CASSKTLGTFQETQYF. CDR3 nucleotides: TGCGCCAGCAGCAAGACCCTCGGGACTTTCCAAGAGACCCAGTACTTC.

The CDR3, as DNA: TGCGCCAGCAGTGACGGGACAGGGGTTGGGAATTCACCCCTCCACTTT. It translates to CASSDGTGVGNSPLHF. This sequence joins TRBV10-2 and TRBJ1-6, with 10 bases lining up with TRBD1. This CDR3 region has 16 residues. Germline lookup yields CDR1 WSHSY and CDR2 SAAADI. The V gene end was trimmed by 3 bases and the J gene end by 7 bases; junction bases not matched to a gene: 6.

This chain uses TRBV7-6 with TRBJ1-1; 7 bases fit TRBD1. The CDR3 length is 17 residues. V lost 4 bases to trimming and J lost 0 bases; unmatched junction nucleotides: 11. The germline CDR1 and CDR2 sequences are SGHVS and FNYEAQ. CDR3 sequence reads: CASSSAISGTVNTEAFF. The CDR3 nucleotides read TGTGCCAGCAGCTCTGCAATTTCCGGGACAGTGAACACTGAAGCTTTCTTT.

The chain carries TRBV5-5 and TRBJ1-3; D may be TRBD1 (6 bases). Germline V gene data show CDR1 as SGHKS and CDR2 as YYEKEE (reference sequence). The CDR3 extends over 14 amino acids. V shed 2 bases and J shed 7 bases, with 13 bases lying between them. The CDR3 reads CASSFGIQGNTIYF. The CDR3 bases are TGTGCCAGCAGCTTCGGGATTCAGGGGAACACCATATATTTT.

The chain employs TRBV30 and TRBJ2-7, with 9 bases that match TRBD1. Germline trimming cut 6 bases from V and 3 bases from J; bases unmatched to any gene: 3. The CDR3 contains 12 residues. Germline values: CDR1 GTSNPN, CDR2 SVGIG (reference sequence). The CDR3 DNA follows: TGTGCCTGCCCGGGACAGGGCTACGAGCAGTACTTC. It encodes CACPGQGYEQYF.